These 17 T cell receptor beta chains share one sample of origin, sequenced in a study of CD8 T cells in Susac syndrome. Random hexamers served to reverse transcribe roughly 0.5 to 1 ug RNA. TCRdb re-called the immunoSEQ multiplex PCR reads with MiXCR, one entry per CDR3 protein. The table shows 100,000 to 150,000 distinct CDR3 sequences, with approximately 96% occurring only once. Sequencing was done on a sample of CD4+ T cells from PBMCs. The receptors derive from a human donor with Susac syndrome.

CDR3 coding DNA: TGTGCCAGCTCCCCCGGGCAGCGCGGATCCTCTGGGGCCAACGTCCTGACTTTC. Its protein product is CASSPGQRGSSGANVLTF. The V gene is TRBV18, the J gene TRBJ2-6; D is ambiguous. Trimming removed 6 bases from V and 0 bases from J, with 18 bases in between. The CDR3 totals 18 residues. Germline values: CDR1 KGHSH, CDR2 LQKENI. The full variable domain, in which reference TRBV18 and TRBJ2-6 provide the parts outside the CDR3, is NAGVMQNPRHLVRRRGQEARLRCSPMKGHSHVYWYRQLPEEGLKFMVYLQKENIIDESGMPKERFSAEFPKEGPSILRIQQVVRGDSAAYFCASSPGQRGSSGANVLTFGAGSRLTVL.

This chain connects TRBV30 to TRBJ1-1, with no clear D. The V end lost 6 bases, the J end lost 0 bases, and 11 bases lay between the germline ends. CDR1 is GTSNPN and CDR2 is SVGIG in the germline V gene (reference sequence). The CDR3 sequence is 13 residues long. The CDR3 DNA follows: TGTGCCTGCTTCCGGGATATGAACACTGAAGCTTTCTTT. Protein: CACFRDMNTEAFF.

This clonotype occurred once. CDR3 sequence: CASSPSVGSTYEQYF. The CDR3 DNA reads as TGTGCCAGCAGCCCTTCCGTCGGGTCGACCTACGAGCAGTACTTC. This chain joins TRBV5-4 and TRBJ2-7; D not certain. Trimming took off 4 bases at V and 2 bases at J, with 16 bases between the two ends. This CDR3 comprises 15 residues. Germline CDR1 is SGHNT and CDR2 is YYREEE (reference sequence).

The J gene is TRBJ2-7, the V gene TRBV20-1, with 13 bases lining up with TRBD2. This CDR3 has 14 residues. From germline, CDR1 is DFQATT and CDR2 SNEGSKA (reference sequence). The trim removed 6 bases at V and 7 bases at J, leaving 9 bases unmatched. In DNA, the CDR3 is TGCAGTGCCCTCGGGACTAGCGGGATGAGGGAGCAGTACTTC. It encodes CSALGTSGMREQYF.

The rearrangement links TRBV30 to TRBJ2-7; a possible D gene is TRBD1 (5 bases). Per the germline V gene, CDR1 is GTSNPN and CDR2 is SVGIG (reference sequence). V dropped 3 bases and J dropped 3 bases, with 9 bases sitting between them. CDR3 size: 12 residues. Here the CDR3 reads CAWSTGFYEQYF. For the CDR3, the DNA is TGTGCCTGGAGCACAGGATTCTACGAGCAGTACTTC.

The V and J genes are TRBV27 and TRBJ1-1, with D possibly matching TRBD1 (5 bases). V lost 5 bases and J lost 3, with 13 bases in between. The germline V gene has CDR1 MNHEY and CDR2 SMNVEV (reference sequence). The CDR3 is 14 residues long. DNA for the CDR3: TGTGCCAGCAGTCTGGTCGGGGGGGACACTGAAGCTTTCTTT. Its protein product is CASSLVGGDTEAFF.

V usage is TRBV7-9 and J usage is TRBJ1-2; D is ambiguous. The CDR3 sequence is 12 residues long. Germline CDR1 is SEHNR and CDR2 is FQNEAQ (reference sequence). V gave up 1 base and J gave up 8 bases, with 8 bases separating them. In DNA form, the CDR3 reads TGTGCCAGCAGCTTAGAGGTCCAGGGCTACACCTTC. Protein: CASSLEVQGYTF.

A single count supports this clonotype. As DNA, the CDR3 is TGCAGCGTTCCCCAGACAGGGGGTTACAATGAGCAGTTCTTC. Encoded protein: CSVPQTGGYNEQFF. The chain recombines TRBV29-1 with TRBJ2-1; TRBD1 matches at 9 bases. The ends lost 5 bases at V and 4 bases at J; junction bases unmatched: 6. Germline V gene sequence: CDR1 SQVTM, CDR2 ANQGSEA. The CDR3 runs 14 residues.

J is TRBJ2-1 and V is TRBV5-1; a weak D match, TRBD2 (6 bases). V was pared by 0 bases and J by 2 bases, with 9 bases between. Germline V gene lookup returns CDR1 SGHRS and CDR2 YFSETQ. The CDR3 is 15 residues long. The CDR3 is CASSLEAGTYNEQFF. The CDR3, as DNA: TGCGCCAGCAGCTTGGAGGCGGGGACCTACAATGAGCAGTTCTTC.

The V and J genes are TRBV5-4 and TRBJ2-2; the D gene could be TRBD1 or TRBD2 (5 bases each). The CDR3 has 13 residues. Per germline, CDR1 SGHNT and CDR2 YYREEE (reference sequence). Trimming pared 9 bases from V and 4 bases from J, leaving 13 bases between. The CDR3 reads CAIGTAVTGELFF. The CDR3 nucleotides read TGTGCCATCGGGACCGCGGTCACCGGGGAGCTGTTTTTT.

The rearrangement uses TRBV12-3 or TRBV12-4 and TRBJ2-4; 7 bases are a match to TRBD2. The V and J ends lost 5 bases and 0 bases, in that order; junction bases with no gene match: 7. The CDR3 is 16 residues long. The CDR3 loop is CASSALLAGAKNIQYF. CDR3 coding DNA: TGTGCCAGCAGTGCCCTCTTAGCGGGAGCCAAAAACATTCAGTACTTC.

This chain links TRBV7-3 with TRBJ2-1, with D perhaps TRBD1 or TRBD2 (5 bases each). Germline V gives CDR1 SGHTA, CDR2 FQGTGA. Trimming cost V 1 base and J 10 bases, with 11 bases left between them. The CDR3 extends over 13 amino acids. The CDR3 is CASSLKRGDEQFF. Here the CDR3 DNA reads TGTGCCAGCAGCTTAAAGAGGGGAGACGAGCAGTTCTTC.

The V and J genes are TRBV29-1 and TRBJ1-4, with 9 bases identical to TRBD1. Germline lookup yields CDR1 SQVTM and CDR2 ANQGSEA. CDR3 length: 14 residues. V lost 7 bases, J lost 0 bases, and 3 bases stayed unmatched. The CDR3 reads CSGRTGATNEKLFF. In nucleotides, the CDR3 is TGCAGCGGAAGGACAGGGGCAACTAATGAAAAACTGTTTTTT.

This sequence joins TRBV29-1 and TRBJ2-1; no clear D gene. CDR3 length equals 13 residues. V was clipped by 8 bases and J by 3 bases, with 14 bases between them. Germline-derived CDR1 and CDR2 are SQVTM and ANQGSEA. The CDR3 here is CSILGIYYNEQFF. CDR3 nucleotide sequence: TGCAGCATATTGGGGATATACTACAATGAGCAGTTCTTC.

This clonotype was detected once. At one end the junction does not follow the germline gene, possibly because of a read error. The chain is built from TRBV29-1 and TRBJ1-2; D is unresolved. This CDR3 contains 13 residues. CDR1 SQVTM and CDR2 ANQGSEA come from the germline V gene. CDR3 nucleotides: TGCATCGTTCAAGGGAACAAAAACTATGGCTACACCTTC. Translation: CIVQGNKNYGYTF.

With regard to this clonotype: One end of the junction does not line up with germline, which may come from a read error. V usage is TRBV7-7 and J usage is TRBJ2-7; D gene ambiguous. The germline CDR1 and CDR2 sequences are SSHAT and FNYEAQ (reference sequence). The CDR3 covers 13 residues. The CDR3 is CASSLVRGYEQYF. For the CDR3, the DNA is TGTGCTAGCAGCTTAGTTCGCGGCTACGAGCAGTACTTC.

CDR3 protein: CASTITGVDAEAFF. The CDR3 DNA reads TGTGCCAGCACCATTACAGGGGTCGATGCTGAAGCTTTCTTT. The rearrangement joins TRBV7-9 to TRBJ1-1, with 7 bases aligning to TRBD1. The trim removed 7 bases at V and 6 bases at J, leaving 11 bases unmatched. This CDR3 has 14 amino acids. Per the germline V gene, CDR1 is SEHNR and CDR2 is FQNEAQ (reference sequence).